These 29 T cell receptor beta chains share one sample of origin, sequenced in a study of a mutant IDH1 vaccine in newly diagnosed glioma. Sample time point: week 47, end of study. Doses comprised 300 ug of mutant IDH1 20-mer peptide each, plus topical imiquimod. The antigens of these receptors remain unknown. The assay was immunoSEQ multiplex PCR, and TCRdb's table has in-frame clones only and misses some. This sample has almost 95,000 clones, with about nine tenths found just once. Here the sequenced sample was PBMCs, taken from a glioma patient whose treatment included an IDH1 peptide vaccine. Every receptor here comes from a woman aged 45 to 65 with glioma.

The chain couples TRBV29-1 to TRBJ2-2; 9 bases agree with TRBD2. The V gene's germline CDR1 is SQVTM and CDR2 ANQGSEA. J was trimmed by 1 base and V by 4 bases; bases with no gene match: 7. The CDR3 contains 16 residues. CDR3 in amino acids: CSVVLAGYRNTGELFF. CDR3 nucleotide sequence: TGCAGCGTTGTCCTAGCGGGATATAGGAACACCGGGGAGCTGTTTTTT.

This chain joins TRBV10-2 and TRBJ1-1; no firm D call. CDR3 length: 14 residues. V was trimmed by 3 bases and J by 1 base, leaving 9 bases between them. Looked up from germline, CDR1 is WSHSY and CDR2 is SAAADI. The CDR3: CASSEWQWNTEAFF. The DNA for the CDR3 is TGCGCCAGCAGTGAATGGCAGTGGAACACTGAAGCTTTCTTT.

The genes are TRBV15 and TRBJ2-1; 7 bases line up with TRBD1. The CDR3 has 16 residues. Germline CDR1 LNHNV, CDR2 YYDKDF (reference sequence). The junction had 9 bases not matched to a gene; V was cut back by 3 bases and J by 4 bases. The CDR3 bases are TGTGCCACCAGCAGGGTGGGACAGCTGAAATACAATGAGCAGTTCTTC. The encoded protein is CATSRVGQLKYNEQFF.

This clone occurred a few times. The CDR3 loop reads CATVAEYEQYF. For the CDR3, the DNA is TGTGCCACCGTGGCGGAATACGAGCAGTACTTC. V is TRBV10-3 and J is TRBJ2-7; D ambiguous. The CDR3 sequence is 11 residues long. Germline V gives CDR1 ENHRY, CDR2 SYGVKD. V lost 10 bases and J 4 bases, leaving 11 bases between the germline ends.

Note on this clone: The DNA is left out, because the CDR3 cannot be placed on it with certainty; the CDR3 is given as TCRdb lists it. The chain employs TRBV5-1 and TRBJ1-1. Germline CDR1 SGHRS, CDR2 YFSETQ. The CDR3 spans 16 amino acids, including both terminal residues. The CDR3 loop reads CASSFGAGTANTEAFF.

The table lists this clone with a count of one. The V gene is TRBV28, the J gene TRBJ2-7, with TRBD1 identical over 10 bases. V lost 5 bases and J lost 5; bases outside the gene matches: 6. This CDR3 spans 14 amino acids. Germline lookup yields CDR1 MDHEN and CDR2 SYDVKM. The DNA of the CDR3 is TGTGCCAGCAGTGCAACCGGGACAGGGGACGAGCAGTACTTC. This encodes CASSATGTGDEQYF.

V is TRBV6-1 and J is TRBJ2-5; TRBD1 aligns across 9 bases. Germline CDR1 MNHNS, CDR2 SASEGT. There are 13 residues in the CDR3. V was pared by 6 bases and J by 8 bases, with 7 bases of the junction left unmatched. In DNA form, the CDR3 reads TGTGCCAGCAGCACCGGGACAGGGAGAACCCAGTACTTC. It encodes CASSTGTGRTQYF.

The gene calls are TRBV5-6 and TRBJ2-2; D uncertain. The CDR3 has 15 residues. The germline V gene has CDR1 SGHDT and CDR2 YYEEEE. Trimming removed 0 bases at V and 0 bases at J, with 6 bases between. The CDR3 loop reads CASSLGYSNTGELFF. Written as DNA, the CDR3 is TGTGCCAGCAGCTTGGGTTATTCGAACACCGGGGAGCTGTTTTTT.

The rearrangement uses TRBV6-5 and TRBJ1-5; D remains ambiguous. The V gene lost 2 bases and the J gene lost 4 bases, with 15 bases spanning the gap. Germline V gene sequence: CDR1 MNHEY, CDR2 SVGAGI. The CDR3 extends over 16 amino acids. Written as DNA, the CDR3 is TGTGCCAGCAGTTACCCCTCTCCCATACGGAATCAGCCCCAGCATTTT. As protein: CASSYPSPIRNQPQHF.

CDR3 in amino acids: CASQSSGNTIYF. The CDR3, as DNA: TGTGCCAGCCAGAGCTCTGGAAACACCATATATTTT. The V call is TRBV6-6, the J call TRBJ1-3, with unresolved D. The CDR3 has 12 residues. V was shortened by 8 bases and J by 0 bases, with 5 bases between the two germline ends. CDR1 is MNHNY, CDR2 SVGAGI, per germline (reference sequence).

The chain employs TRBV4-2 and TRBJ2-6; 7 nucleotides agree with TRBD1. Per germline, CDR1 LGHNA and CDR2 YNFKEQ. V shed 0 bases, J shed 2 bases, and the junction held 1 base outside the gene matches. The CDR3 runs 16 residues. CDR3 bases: TGTGCCAGCAGCCAAGATCAGGGGGCTGGGGCCAACGTCCTGACTTTC. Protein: CASSQDQGAGANVLTF.

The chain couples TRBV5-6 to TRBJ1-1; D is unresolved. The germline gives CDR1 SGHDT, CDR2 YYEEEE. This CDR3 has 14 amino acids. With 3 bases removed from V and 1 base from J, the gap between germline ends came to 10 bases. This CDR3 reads CASSSGRRNTEAFF. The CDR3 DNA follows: TGTGCCAGCAGCTCAGGACGGAGGAACACTGAAGCTTTCTTT.

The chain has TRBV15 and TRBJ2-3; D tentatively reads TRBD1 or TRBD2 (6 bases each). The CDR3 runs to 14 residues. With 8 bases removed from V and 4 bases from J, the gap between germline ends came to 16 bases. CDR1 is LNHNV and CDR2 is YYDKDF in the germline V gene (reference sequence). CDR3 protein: CATGPGRGADTQYF. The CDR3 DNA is TGTGCCACCGGCCCAGGTAGGGGGGCAGATACGCAGTATTTT. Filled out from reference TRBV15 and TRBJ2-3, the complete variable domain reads DAMVIQNPRYQVTQFGKPVTLSCSQTLNHNVMYWYQQKSSQAPKLLFHYYDKDFNNEADTPDNFQSRRPNTSFCFLDIRSPGLGDTAMYLCATGPGRGADTQYFGPGTRLTVL.

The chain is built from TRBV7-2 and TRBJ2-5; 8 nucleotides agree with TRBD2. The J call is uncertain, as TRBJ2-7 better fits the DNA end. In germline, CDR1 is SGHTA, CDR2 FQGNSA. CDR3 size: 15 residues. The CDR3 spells CASSLDGRDRYEQYF. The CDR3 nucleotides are TGTGCCAGCAGCTTAGACGGGAGGGATAGATACGAGCAGTACTTC.

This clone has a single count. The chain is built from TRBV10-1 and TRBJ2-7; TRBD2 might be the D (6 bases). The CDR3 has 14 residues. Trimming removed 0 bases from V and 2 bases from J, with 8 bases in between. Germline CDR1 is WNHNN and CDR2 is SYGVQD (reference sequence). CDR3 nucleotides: TGCGCCAGCAGTGAGTCGCGGGATACCTACGAGCAGTACTTC. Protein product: CASSESRDTYEQYF.

The CDR3 reads CASRYRRGGNTIYF. In DNA form, the CDR3 reads TGTGCCAGTAGATACCGACGAGGGGGAAACACCATATATTTT. The chain uses TRBV19 and TRBJ1-3; D gene unclear. The germline V gene has CDR1 LNHDA and CDR2 SQIVND (reference sequence). This CDR3 comprises 14 residues. V was cut by 6 bases and J by 4 bases, with 13 bases left in between.

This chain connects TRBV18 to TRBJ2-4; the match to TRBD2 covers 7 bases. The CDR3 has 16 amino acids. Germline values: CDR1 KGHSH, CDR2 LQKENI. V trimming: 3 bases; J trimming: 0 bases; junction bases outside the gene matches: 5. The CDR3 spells CASSPATSLAKNIQYF. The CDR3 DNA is TGTGCCAGCTCACCCGCGACTAGCTTAGCCAAAAACATTCAGTACTTC.

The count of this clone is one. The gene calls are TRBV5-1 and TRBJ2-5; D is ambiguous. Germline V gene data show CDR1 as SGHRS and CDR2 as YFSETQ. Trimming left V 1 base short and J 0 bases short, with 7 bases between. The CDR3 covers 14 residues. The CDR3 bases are TGCGCCAGCAGCTTGTTGGGTTACCAAGAGACCCAGTACTTC. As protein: CASSLLGYQETQYF.

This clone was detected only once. The CDR3 DNA sequence: TGTGCCAGCAGACTTCCTGGGGAGTGGGGCTACACCTTC. Its protein product is CASRLPGEWGYTF. This rearrangement joins TRBV28 to TRBJ1-2; unclear D gene. Germline values: CDR1 MDHEN, CDR2 SYDVKM. V was shortened by 6 bases and J by 8 bases, with 16 bases between the two germline ends. This CDR3 has 13 residues.

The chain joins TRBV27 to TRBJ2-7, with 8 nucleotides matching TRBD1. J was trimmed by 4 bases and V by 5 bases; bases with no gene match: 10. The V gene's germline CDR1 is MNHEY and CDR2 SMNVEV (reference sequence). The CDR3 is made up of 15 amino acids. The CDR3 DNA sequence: TGTGCCAGCAGTATCCGGACAGGGTTCTTGTACGAGCAGTACTTC. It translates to CASSIRTGFLYEQYF.

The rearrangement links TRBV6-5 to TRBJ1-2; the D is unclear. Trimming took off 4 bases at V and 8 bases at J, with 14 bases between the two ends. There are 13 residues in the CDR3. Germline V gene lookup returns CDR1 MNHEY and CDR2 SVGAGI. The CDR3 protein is CASSSRLARGYTF. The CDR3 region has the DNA TGTGCCAGCAGTTCCCGGTTAGCACGAGGCTACACCTTC.

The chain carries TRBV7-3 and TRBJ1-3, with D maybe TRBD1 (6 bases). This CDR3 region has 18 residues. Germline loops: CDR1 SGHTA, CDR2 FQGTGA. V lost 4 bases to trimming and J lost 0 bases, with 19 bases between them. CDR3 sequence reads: CASSSRAAQGSSGNTIYF. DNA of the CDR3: TGTGCCAGCAGCTCCCGTGCCGCGCAGGGGAGCTCTGGAAACACCATATATTTT.

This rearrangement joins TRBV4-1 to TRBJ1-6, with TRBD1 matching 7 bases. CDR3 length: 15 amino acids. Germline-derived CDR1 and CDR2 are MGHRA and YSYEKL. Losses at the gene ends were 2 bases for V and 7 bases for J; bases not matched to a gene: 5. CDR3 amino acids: CASSQRTGRNSPLHF. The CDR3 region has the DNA TGCGCCAGCAGCCAACGGACAGGCCGCAATTCACCCCTCCACTTT.

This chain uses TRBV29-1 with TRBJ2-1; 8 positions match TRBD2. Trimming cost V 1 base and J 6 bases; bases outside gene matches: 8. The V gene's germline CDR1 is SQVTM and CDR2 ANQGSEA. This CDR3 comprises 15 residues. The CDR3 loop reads CSVEAGGRTGNEQFF. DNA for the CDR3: TGCAGCGTTGAAGCAGGCGGGAGGACCGGCAATGAGCAGTTCTTC.

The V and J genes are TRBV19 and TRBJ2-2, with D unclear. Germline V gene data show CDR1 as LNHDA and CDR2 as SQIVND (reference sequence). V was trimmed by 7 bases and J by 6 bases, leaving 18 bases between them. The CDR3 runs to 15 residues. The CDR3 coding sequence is TGTGCCAGTACCCAGAAATCTTTGGTCCCCGGGGAGCTGTTTTTT. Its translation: CASTQKSLVPGELFF.

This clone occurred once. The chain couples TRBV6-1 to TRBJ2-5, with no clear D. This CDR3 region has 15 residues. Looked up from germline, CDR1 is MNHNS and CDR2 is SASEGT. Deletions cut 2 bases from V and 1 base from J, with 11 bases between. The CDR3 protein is CASSETSGTQETQYF. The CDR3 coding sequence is TGTGCCAGCAGTGAAACCTCAGGTACCCAAGAGACCCAGTACTTC.

CDR3 sequence reads: CARSLAIQGLEAFF. The CDR3 region has the DNA TGTGCCAGAAGCCTGGCCATACAGGGTCTTGAAGCTTTCTTT. The genes are TRBV5-3 and TRBJ1-1, with a possible D match to TRBD1 (6 bases). TRBV5-3 is classed as an ORF, of uncertain function. V lost 4 bases, J lost 7 bases, and 17 bases lay in between. CDR3 length: 14 amino acids.

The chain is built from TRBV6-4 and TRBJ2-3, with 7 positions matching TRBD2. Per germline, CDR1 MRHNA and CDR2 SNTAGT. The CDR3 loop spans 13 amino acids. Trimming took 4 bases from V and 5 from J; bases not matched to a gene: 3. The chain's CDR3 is CASSGGSGDTQYF. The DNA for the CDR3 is TGTGCCAGCAGTGGCGGGAGCGGAGATACGCAGTATTTT.

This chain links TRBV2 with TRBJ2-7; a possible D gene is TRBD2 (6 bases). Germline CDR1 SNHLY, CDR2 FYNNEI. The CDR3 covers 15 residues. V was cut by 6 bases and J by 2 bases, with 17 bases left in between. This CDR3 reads CASRGGLPGTYEQYF. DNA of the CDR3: TGTGCCAGCAGGGGGGGACTTCCCGGAACCTACGAGCAGTACTTC.